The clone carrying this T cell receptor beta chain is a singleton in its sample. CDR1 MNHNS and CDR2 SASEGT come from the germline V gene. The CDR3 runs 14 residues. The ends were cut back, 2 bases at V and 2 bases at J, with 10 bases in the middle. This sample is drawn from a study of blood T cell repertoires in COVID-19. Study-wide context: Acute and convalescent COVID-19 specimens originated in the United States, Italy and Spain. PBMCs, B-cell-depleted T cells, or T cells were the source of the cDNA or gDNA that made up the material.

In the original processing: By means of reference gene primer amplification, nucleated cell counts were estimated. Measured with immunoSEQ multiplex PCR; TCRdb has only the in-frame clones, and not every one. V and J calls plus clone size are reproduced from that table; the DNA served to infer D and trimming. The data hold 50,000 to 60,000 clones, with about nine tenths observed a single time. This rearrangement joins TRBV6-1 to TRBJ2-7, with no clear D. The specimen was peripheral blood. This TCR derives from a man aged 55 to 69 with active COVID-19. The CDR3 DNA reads TGTGCCAGCAGTGAATTTTCCCCCGCCTACGAGCAGTACTTC. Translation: CASSEFSPAYEQYF.